Listed below are T cell receptor beta chains from one sample, sequenced in a study of OX40 agonist ivuxolimab in advanced cancers. Data came from immunoSEQ multiplex PCR; TCRdb stores just in-frame clones and leaves some out. The repertoire holds 95,000 to 150,000 clones, with approximately 92% as singletons. The source was CD4+ or CD8+ T cells sorted from blood, collected in a trial of the OX40 agonist ivuxolimab. The receptors were gathered from an adult with an advanced solid tumor such as melanoma, head and neck, liver or kidney cancer. The conserved cysteine and the conserved F or W are not part of the CDR3 here.

v_gene,CDR3aa
TRBV5-4,ASSLDYLSTDTQY
TRBV28,ASSLMRPSSGNTIY
TRBV2,ASSEEASVQETQY
TRBV5-4,ASSWRQETQY
TRBV5-1,ASSDRHGQLMNTEAF
TRBV23-1,ASSLGQPQH
TRBV27,ASSSPPLLGASGELF
TRBV11-3,ASSAQGGLSTDTQY
TRBV2,ASSKNTGELF
TRBV6-5,ASTLPQGGQPQH
TRBV6-5,ASSYGLEGGEQY
TRBV18,ASSPATGNYNEQF
TRBV19,ASTGDIFDTQY
TRBV27,ASRLLAKGMETQY
TRBV5-1,ASSPTTGPDTEAF
TRBV7-8,ASSLGHNTEAF
TRBV5-4,ASSLGGRAGFYNEQF
TRBV7-8,ASSLGLAGGGGTDTQY
TRBV18,ASSPGQASGNTIY
TRBV7-9,ASSYQWSGNYGYT
TRBV7-9,ASSLPVGAGGPGELF
TRBV30,AWSAGWDRVIYGYT
TRBV19,ASSTTGDSNQPQH
TRBV14,ASSRAGAGELF
TRBV28,ASRGSGREATGYT
TRBV6-1,ASSESVNEQF
TRBV7-2,ASSLRLGEQY
TRBV18,ASTLASGMSADTQY
TRBV5-1,ASSSTGKLF
TRBV9,ASSVEGGPSYEQY
TRBV2,ASSTTGGAGQPQH
TRBV18,ASSPRANTGELF
TRBV4-2,ASSQVTANTGELF
TRBV6-6,ASSSTHLGGAF
TRBV19,ASKDSGHVNEKLF
TRBV7-9,ASSRGGDGNQPQH
TRBV7-6,ASSPGSGANVLT
TRBV25-1,ASSEFGGGNAEAF
TRBV23-1,ASSQSDRNRSYEQY
TRBV5-6,ASSSDTGPRGDTQY
TRBV30,AWSPRTLLGGEQY